The clone carrying this T cell receptor (beta chain) was seen more than once but under ten times. Its antigen remains unidentified. The source of the sample is a study of beta chain features in type 1 diabetes. Sequencing targeted expressed TCRB transcripts, as all isolated RNA had been reverse transcribed. Some 4 million reads on average were seen across naive, central memory and regulatory T cell samples. Produced via immunoSEQ multiplex PCR; TCRdb's table is partial and in-frame only. In the table there are 350,000 or so clones, around a fifth of which are singletons. The V segment lost 4 bases and the J segment 5 bases; nucleotides outside the gene matches: 8. CDR1 is SEHNR, CDR2 FQNEAQ, per germline (reference sequence). CDR3 length equals 15 residues. Findings of the study overall: The naive, central memory and Treg TCRB repertoires showed an apparent similarity that was greater among patients than among healthy donors.

Sequencing used naive CD4+ T cells from blood. This chain links TRBV7-9 with TRBJ1-5; 7 nucleotides agree with TRBD1. This TCR was recovered from a woman under 30 in good health. The CDR3 spells CASSYSQGGYQPQHF. Written as DNA, the CDR3 is TGTGCCAGCAGCTACAGCCAGGGGGGATATCAGCCCCAGCATTTT. Full variable domain (outside the CDR3, taken from reference TRBV7-9 and TRBJ1-5): DTGVSQNPRHKITKRGQNVTFRCDPISEHNRLYWYRQTLGQGPEFLTYFQNEAQLEKSRLLSDRFSAERPKGSFSTLEIQRTEQGDSAMYLCASSYSQGGYQPQHFGDGTRLSIL.